This T cell receptor beta chain was identified in a study of T cell responses to AZD1222 COVID-19 vaccine. The CDR3 sequence is 15 residues long. The germline CDR1 and CDR2 sequences are LNHDA and SQIVND (reference sequence). V trimming: 6 bases; J trimming: 2 bases; junction bases outside the gene matches: 6. Repertoires were generated with immunoSEQ multiplex PCR, while TCRdb's copy carries only in-frame clones and drops some. The table has 140,000 or so clones, approximately 90% seen once; the top ten hold 4%. This TCR derives from an adult who received the AZD1222 COVID-19 vaccine. The input for sequencing was peripheral blood, taken 28 days after the second AZD1222 dose. The chain carries TRBV19 and TRBJ1-1; TRBD1 matches 10 bases. This chain's CDR3 is CASRSGQGSNTEAFF. The CDR3 DNA follows: TGTGCCAGTAGGTCGGGACAGGGGTCAAACACTGAAGCTTTCTTT.